A single sample gave rise to the 30 T cell receptor beta chains below, sequenced in a study of blood T cell repertoires in COVID-19. Measured with immunoSEQ multiplex PCR; TCRdb has only the in-frame clones, and not every one. Among under 200,000 clones listed, 70% to 80% were seen once. Sequenced: PBMCs or T cells enriched from blood (not recorded which). The source of these receptors is a woman in her seventies in a cohort exposed to, infected with or recovered from COVID-19 (not recorded which).

The V gene is TRBV7-2, the J gene TRBJ2-7; TRBD2 matches 7 bases. The CDR3 is 13 amino acids. Germline trimming cut 2 bases from V and 6 bases from J; bases unmatched to any gene: 4. Germline CDR1 is SGHTA and CDR2 is FQGNSA. The CDR3 bases are TGTGCCAGCAGCTTACAGAGCGGGATCGAGCAGTACTTC. Amino acid sequence: CASSLQSGIEQYF. The variable domain in full, with the rest retrieved from reference TRBV7-2 and TRBJ2-7, is GAGVSQSPSNKVTEKGKDVELRCDPISGHTALYWYRQSLGQGLEFLIYFQGNSAPDKSGLPSDRFSAERTGGSVSTLTIQRTQQEDSAVYLCASSLQSGIEQYFGPGTRLTVT.

The V and J genes are TRBV7-8 and TRBJ2-1, with D possibly matching TRBD2 (6 bases). The CDR3 loop spans 15 amino acids. Trimming removed 4 bases at V and 3 bases at J, with 13 bases between. Germline CDR1 reads SGHVS; CDR2 reads FQNEAQ. CDR3 protein: CASSYGRESYNEQFF. The CDR3 region has the DNA TGTGCCAGCAGCTATGGACGGGAGAGCTACAATGAGCAGTTCTTC.

The rearrangement uses TRBV6-2 or TRBV6-3 and TRBJ1-1; D gene unclear. Germline CDR1 MNHEY, CDR2 SVGEGT. The V gene lost 5 bases and the J gene lost 5 bases, with 12 bases spanning the gap. CDR3 length: 13 amino acids. The CDR3 here is CASSQTPETEAFF. The CDR3 DNA reads TGTGCCAGCAGTCAGACCCCGGAGACTGAAGCTTTCTTT.

The chain joins TRBV28 to TRBJ1-6; no firm D call. Germline CDR1 MDHEN, CDR2 SYDVKM. The CDR3 sequence is 14 residues long. The germline V and J ends were trimmed by 8 bases and 0 bases, with 8 bases remaining between them. DNA of the CDR3: TGTGCCAGCCATAGCCGCTCCTATAATTCACCCCTCCACTTT. Residues: CASHSRSYNSPLHF.

This rearrangement joins TRBV6-1 to TRBJ2-7; TRBD2 agrees at 7 bases. Germline assignment: CDR1 MNHNS and CDR2 SASEGT. The trim removed 1 base at V and 3 bases at J, leaving 3 bases unmatched. The CDR3 sequence is 14 residues long. The DNA for the CDR3 is TGTGCCAGCAGTGAAGGCGGGACTATCTACGAGCAGTACTTC. This translates into CASSEGGTIYEQYF.

This chain connects TRBV28 to TRBJ2-3, with 10 bases fitting TRBD1. Germline CDR1 MDHEN, CDR2 SYDVKM. The ends lost 5 bases at V and 3 bases at J; junction bases unmatched: 5. The length of the CDR3 is 15 residues. CDR3: CASSTPGQGTDTQYF. In DNA, the CDR3 is TGTGCCAGCAGTACCCCGGGACAGGGGACAGATACGCAGTATTTT.

The chain joins TRBV2 to TRBJ1-5; D gene unclear. There are 15 residues in the CDR3. The germline CDR1 and CDR2 sequences are SNHLY and FYNNEI. Deletions cut 1 base from V and 4 bases from J, with 11 bases between. The CDR3 DNA follows: TGTGCCAGCAGTGAAGTGGACTACCCTAATCAGCCCCAGCATTTT. Translated, it gives CASSEVDYPNQPQHF.

The chain joins TRBV4-2 to TRBJ1-4; D is perhaps TRBD1 (5 bases). Germline CDR1 LGHNA, CDR2 YNFKEQ. The CDR3 covers 16 residues. The V gene lost 4 bases and the J gene lost 7 bases, with 19 bases spanning the gap. The CDR3 DNA sequence: TGTGCCAGCAGCCTACAGGAAGCGGGGGTGGTTGAAAAACTGTTTTTT. Translating it yields CASSLQEAGVVEKLFF.

The V and J genes are TRBV7-9 and TRBJ2-3; 7 bases are a match to TRBD2. Looked up from germline, CDR1 is SEHNR and CDR2 is FQNEAQ (reference sequence). This CDR3 contains 14 residues. V lost 5 bases and J lost 6; bases outside the gene matches: 8. The DNA for the CDR3 is TGTGCCAGCAGCCCCTCCGCAGCGGGGGATACGCAGTATTTT. It yields the protein CASSPSAAGDTQYF. Complete variable domain (other parts from reference TRBV7-9 and TRBJ2-3): DTGVSQNPRHKITKRGQNVTFRCDPISEHNRLYWYRQTLGQGPEFLTYFQNEAQLEKSRLLSDRFSAERPKGSFSTLEIQRTEQGDSAMYLCASSPSAAGDTQYFGPGTRLTVL.

This clone showed up just a few times. The chain is built from TRBV10-3 and TRBJ1-3; the D gene is possibly TRBD1 (6 bases). CDR1 is ENHRY and CDR2 is SYGVKD in the germline V gene. V was trimmed by 2 bases and J by 1 base, leaving 9 bases between them. This CDR3 is 15 amino acids long. DNA of the CDR3: TGTGCCATCAGTGAGGCGGGGGCATCTGGAAACACCATATATTTT. Protein: CAISEAGASGNTIYF.

The chain employs TRBV30 and TRBJ2-5; 13 bases map to TRBD2. The CDR3 contains 18 residues. Trimming cost V 4 bases and J 0 bases; bases outside gene matches: 11. Germline V lookup: CDR1 GTSNPN, CDR2 SVGIG (reference sequence). The CDR3: CAWKLAGGPSRYQETQYF. CDR3 coding DNA: TGTGCCTGGAAACTAGCGGGAGGGCCGTCGAGGTACCAAGAGACCCAGTACTTC.

The V and J genes are TRBV2 and TRBJ2-3; D is uncertain. Germline CDR1 is SNHLY and CDR2 is FYNNEI. The CDR3 runs to 14 residues. V lost 5 bases to trimming and J lost 6 bases, with 15 bases between them. The CDR3 nucleotides are TGTGCCAGCAGTCAACTAAGAGCCCCGGATACGCAGTATTTT. Protein sequence: CASSQLRAPDTQYF.

The V and J genes are TRBV3-1 (or the pseudogene TRBV3-2) and TRBJ1-5, with TRBD1 matching 7 bases. The CDR3 contains 20 residues. V was pared by 4 bases and J by 0 bases, with 18 bases of the junction left unmatched. Germline V lookup: CDR1 LGHDT, CDR2 YNNKEL (reference sequence). The CDR3 region is CASSLPCDRDPYNSNQPQHF. CDR3 nucleotides: TGTGCCAGCAGCCTTCCTTGTGACAGGGATCCATACAATAGCAATCAGCCCCAGCATTTT.

There are a few counts of this clone. This chain links TRBV27 with TRBJ2-7; D is perhaps TRBD2 (6 bases). The CDR3 is 14 amino acids. Deletions cut 5 bases from V and 3 bases from J, with 14 bases between. The germline gives CDR1 MNHEY, CDR2 SMNVEV (reference sequence). The CDR3, as DNA: TGTGCCAGCAGTAAGCAGGGACTCCACTACGAGCAGTACTTC. Residues: CASSKQGLHYEQYF.

The V call is TRBV5-1, the J call TRBJ2-3; TRBD2 might be the D (5 bases). The CDR3 length is 15 residues. The ends were cut back, 3 bases at V and 3 bases at J, with 14 bases in the middle. Germline V CDR1 and CDR2: SGHRS, YFSETQ. CDR3 sequence: CASSSLLGGTDTQYF. The DNA of the CDR3 is TGCGCCAGCAGCTCTTTACTAGGTGGGACAGATACGCAGTATTTT.

The gene calls are TRBV18 and TRBJ2-2; D is ambiguous. V was pared by 1 base and J by 5 bases, with 11 bases between. Germline CDR1 reads KGHSH; CDR2 reads LQKENI. The CDR3 consists of 15 residues. CDR3 in amino acids: CASSPLARSTGELFF. CDR3 in DNA: TGTGCCAGCTCACCACTCGCCCGTAGTACCGGGGAGCTGTTTTTT.

V and J are TRBV5-4 and TRBJ2-6; D perhaps matches TRBD1 (6 bases). V was pared by 2 bases and J by 1 base, with 10 bases between. Germline CDR1 is SGHNT and CDR2 is YYREEE (reference sequence). CDR3 length: 16 amino acids. As DNA, the CDR3 is TGTGCCAGCAGCTTCCCACAGGGATCTGGGGCCAACGTCCTGACTTTC. Translation: CASSFPQGSGANVLTF. Using reference TRBV5-4 and TRBJ2-6 for the parts outside the CDR3, the full variable domain is ETGVTQSPTHLIKTRGQQVTLRCSSQSGHNTVSWYQQALGQGPQFIFQYYREEENGRGNFPPRFSGLQFPNYSSELNVNALELDDSALYLCASSFPQGSGANVLTFGAGSRLTVL.

This chain uses TRBV9 with TRBJ2-1; D remains ambiguous. Germline-derived CDR1 and CDR2 are SGDLS and YYNGEE. The CDR3 runs 13 residues. V was clipped by 2 bases and J by 6 bases, with 9 bases between them. In DNA form, the CDR3 reads TGTGCCAGCAGCGTCCAACCCAGCAATGAGCAGTTCTTC. The encoded protein is CASSVQPSNEQFF.

This chain links TRBV2 with TRBJ2-3, with TRBD2 identical over 7 bases. Germline V gene lookup returns CDR1 SNHLY and CDR2 FYNNEI. The CDR3 is 14 residues long. The trim removed 10 bases at V and 3 bases at J, leaving 10 bases unmatched. The chain's CDR3 is CATQLAGVTDTQYF. The CDR3 DNA sequence: TGTGCCACCCAGCTGGCGGGAGTGACAGATACGCAGTATTTT.

This rearrangement joins TRBV5-1 to TRBJ2-1, with 11 positions matching TRBD2. Germline loops: CDR1 SGHRS, CDR2 YFSETQ. The ends lost 0 bases at V and 5 bases at J; junction bases unmatched: 10. The CDR3 covers 18 residues. CDR3 loop: CASSLAVTIAGGDNEQFF. The CDR3, as DNA: TGCGCCAGCAGCTTGGCCGTTACTATAGCGGGAGGGGACAATGAGCAGTTCTTC. Full variable domain (rest looked up from reference TRBV5-1 and TRBJ2-1): KAGVTQTPRYLIKTRGQQVTLSCSPISGHRSVSWYQQTPGQGLQFLFEYFSETQRNKGNFPGRFSGRQFSNSRSEMNVSTLELGDSALYLCASSLAVTIAGGDNEQFFGPGTRLTVL.

DNA of the CDR3: TGTGCCAGCAGTTCCCCTGTGATAGGCGGGAGCACAGATACGCAGTATTTT. Its protein product is CASSSPVIGGSTDTQYF. V is TRBV28 and J is TRBJ2-3; possible D gene TRBD2, 5 bases. This CDR3 spans 17 amino acids. Germline-derived CDR1 and CDR2 are MDHEN and SYDVKM. V gave up 4 bases and J gave up 0 bases, with 17 bases separating them.

The chain couples TRBV5-8 to TRBJ2-7; TRBD2 is a possible D gene (6 bases). V dropped 6 bases and J dropped 6 bases, with 22 bases sitting between them. The V gene's germline CDR1 is SGHTS and CDR2 YDEGEE. The CDR3 covers 15 residues. The CDR3: CASTPYRAGTLEQYF. The CDR3 nucleotides are TGTGCCAGCACCCCTTACAGAGCGGGCACTCTCGAGCAGTACTTC.

The CDR3: CASGLRGPSTDTQYF. The CDR3 region has the DNA TGTGCCAGCGGATTAAGGGGGCCTAGCACAGATACGCAGTATTTT. This chain joins TRBV27 and TRBJ2-3; 7 positions agree with TRBD1. CDR1 is MNHEY and CDR2 is SMNVEV in the germline V gene (reference sequence). V lost 8 bases, J lost 0 bases, and 8 bases stayed unmatched. This CDR3 spans 15 amino acids.

The chain recombines TRBV20-1 with TRBJ2-7; 15 positions agree with TRBD2. The germline V gene has CDR1 DFQATT and CDR2 SNEGSKA (reference sequence). Trimming cost V 3 bases and J 6 bases; bases outside gene matches: 3. There are 14 residues in the CDR3. CDR3 nucleotide sequence: TGCAGTGCTAGTCGGGGACTAGCGGGGGGCGAGCAGTACTTC. Translation gives CSASRGLAGGEQYF.

CDR3 region: CAWSASPTNEKLFF. DNA for the CDR3: TGTGCCTGGAGTGCCAGTCCAACTAATGAAAAACTGTTTTTT. V and J are TRBV30 and TRBJ1-4, with D hard to call. V was clipped by 1 base and J by 0 bases, with 6 bases between them. The CDR3 is made up of 14 amino acids. Germline loops: CDR1 GTSNPN, CDR2 SVGIG (reference sequence). The full variable domain, its missing parts supplied by reference TRBV30 and TRBJ1-4, is SQTIHQWPATLVQPVGSPLSLECTVEGTSNPNLYWYRQAAGRGLQLLFYSVGIGQISSEVPQNLSASRPQDRQFILSSKKLLLSDSGFYLCAWSASPTNEKLFFGSGTQLSVL.

This chain joins TRBV30 and TRBJ2-2, with 10 bases matching TRBD1. CDR3 length: 16 amino acids. V lost 5 bases, J lost 3 bases, and 9 bases stayed unmatched. Germline V gene sequence: CDR1 GTSNPN, CDR2 SVGIG (reference sequence). CDR3 nucleotides: TGTGCCTGGGGGCCCTGGGACAGGGGTTACACCGGGGAGCTGTTTTTT. Protein: CAWGPWDRGYTGELFF.

This clone was observed a few times. CDR3 residues: CASRLAGRYEQYF. CDR3 DNA: TGTGCCAGCAGGCTAGCGGGAAGGTACGAGCAGTACTTC. The J gene is TRBJ2-7, the V gene TRBV6-5; 9 bases match TRBD2. CDR3 size: 13 residues. Per the germline V gene, CDR1 is MNHEY and CDR2 is SVGAGI. V was clipped by 6 bases and J by 4 bases; unmatched bases: 4.

The rearrangement uses TRBV18 and TRBJ1-2; unclear D gene. The CDR3 is 13 residues long. Germline assignment: CDR1 KGHSH and CDR2 LQKENI. Trimming left V 6 bases short and J 4 bases short, with 12 bases between. The CDR3 reads CASSPRASYGYTF. CDR3 sequence (DNA): TGTGCCAGCTCTCCGAGGGCGAGCTATGGCTACACCTTC.

The gene calls are TRBV24-1 and TRBJ2-2; 8 nucleotides line up with TRBD1. Germline CDR1 reads KGHDR; CDR2 reads SFDVKD. This CDR3 region has 19 residues. Trimming at V came to 3 bases and at J to 1 base, leaving 12 bases not matched to a gene. CDR3 DNA: TGTGCCACCAGTGATCGCCGGCCTAACAGGGGGTTGAACACCGGGGAGCTGTTTTTT. Amino acid sequence: CATSDRRPNRGLNTGELFF.

The J gene is TRBJ2-5, the V gene TRBV24-1; perhaps TRBD1 as D (5 bases). Trimming took 1 base from V and 1 from J, leaving 15 bases between them. Germline V lookup: CDR1 KGHDR, CDR2 SFDVKD. The CDR3 covers 17 residues. CDR3 coding DNA: TGTGCCACCAGTGATTTCAAGGGGTTATCCGGCCAAGAGACCCAGTACTTC. It yields the protein CATSDFKGLSGQETQYF.